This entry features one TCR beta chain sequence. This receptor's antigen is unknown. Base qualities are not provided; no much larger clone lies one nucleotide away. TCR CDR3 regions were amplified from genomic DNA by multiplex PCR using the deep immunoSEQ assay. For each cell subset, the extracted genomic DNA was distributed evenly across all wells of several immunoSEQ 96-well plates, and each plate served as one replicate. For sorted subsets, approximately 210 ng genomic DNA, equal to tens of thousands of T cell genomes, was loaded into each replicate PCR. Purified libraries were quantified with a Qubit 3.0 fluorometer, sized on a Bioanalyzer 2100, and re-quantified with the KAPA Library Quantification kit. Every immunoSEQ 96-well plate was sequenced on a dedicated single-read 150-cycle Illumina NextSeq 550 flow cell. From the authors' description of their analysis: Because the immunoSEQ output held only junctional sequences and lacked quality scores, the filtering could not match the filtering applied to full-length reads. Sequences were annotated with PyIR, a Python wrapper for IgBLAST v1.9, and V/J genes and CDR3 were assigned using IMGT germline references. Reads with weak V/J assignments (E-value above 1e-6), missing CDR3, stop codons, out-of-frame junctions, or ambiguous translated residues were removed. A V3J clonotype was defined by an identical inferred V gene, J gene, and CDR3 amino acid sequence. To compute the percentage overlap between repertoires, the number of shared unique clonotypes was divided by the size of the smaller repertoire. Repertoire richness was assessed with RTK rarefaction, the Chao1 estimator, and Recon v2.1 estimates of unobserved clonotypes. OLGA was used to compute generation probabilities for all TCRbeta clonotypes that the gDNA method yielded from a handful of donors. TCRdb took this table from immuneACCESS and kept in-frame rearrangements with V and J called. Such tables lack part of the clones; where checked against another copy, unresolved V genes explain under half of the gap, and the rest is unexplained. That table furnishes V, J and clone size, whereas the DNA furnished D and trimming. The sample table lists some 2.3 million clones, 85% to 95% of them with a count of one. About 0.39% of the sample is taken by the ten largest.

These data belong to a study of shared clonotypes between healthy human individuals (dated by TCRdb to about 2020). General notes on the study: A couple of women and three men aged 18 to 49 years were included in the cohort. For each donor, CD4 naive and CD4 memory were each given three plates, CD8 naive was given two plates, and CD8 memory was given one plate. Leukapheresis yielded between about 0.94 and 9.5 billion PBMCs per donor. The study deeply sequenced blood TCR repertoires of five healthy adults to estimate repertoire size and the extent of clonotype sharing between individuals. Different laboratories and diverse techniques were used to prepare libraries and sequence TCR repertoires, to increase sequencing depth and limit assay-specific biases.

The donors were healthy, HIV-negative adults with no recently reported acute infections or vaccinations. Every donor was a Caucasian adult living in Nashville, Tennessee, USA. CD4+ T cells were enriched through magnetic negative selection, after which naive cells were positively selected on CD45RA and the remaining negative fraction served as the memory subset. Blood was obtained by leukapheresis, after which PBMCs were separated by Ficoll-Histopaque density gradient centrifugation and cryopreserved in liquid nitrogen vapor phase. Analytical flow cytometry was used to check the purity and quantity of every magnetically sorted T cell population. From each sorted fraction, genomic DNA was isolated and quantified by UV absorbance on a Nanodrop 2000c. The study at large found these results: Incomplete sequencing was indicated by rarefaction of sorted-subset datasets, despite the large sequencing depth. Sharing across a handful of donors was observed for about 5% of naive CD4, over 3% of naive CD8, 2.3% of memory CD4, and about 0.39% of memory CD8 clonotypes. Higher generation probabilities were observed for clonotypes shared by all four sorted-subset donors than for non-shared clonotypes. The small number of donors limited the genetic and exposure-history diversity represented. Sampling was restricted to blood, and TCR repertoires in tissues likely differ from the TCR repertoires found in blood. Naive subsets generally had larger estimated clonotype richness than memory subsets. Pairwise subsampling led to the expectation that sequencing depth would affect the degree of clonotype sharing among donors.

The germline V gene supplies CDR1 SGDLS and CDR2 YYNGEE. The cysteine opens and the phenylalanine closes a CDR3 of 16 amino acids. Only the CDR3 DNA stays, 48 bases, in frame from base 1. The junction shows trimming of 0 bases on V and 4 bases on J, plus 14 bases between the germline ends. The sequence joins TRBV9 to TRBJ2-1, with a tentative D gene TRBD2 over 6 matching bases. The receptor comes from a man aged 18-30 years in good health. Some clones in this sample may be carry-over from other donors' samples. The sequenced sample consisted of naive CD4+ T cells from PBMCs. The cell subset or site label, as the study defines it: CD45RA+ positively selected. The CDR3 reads CASSVAGGNSYNEQFF. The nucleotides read TGTGCCAGCAGCGTAGCTGGGGGGAATAGTTACAATGAGCAGTTCTTC.